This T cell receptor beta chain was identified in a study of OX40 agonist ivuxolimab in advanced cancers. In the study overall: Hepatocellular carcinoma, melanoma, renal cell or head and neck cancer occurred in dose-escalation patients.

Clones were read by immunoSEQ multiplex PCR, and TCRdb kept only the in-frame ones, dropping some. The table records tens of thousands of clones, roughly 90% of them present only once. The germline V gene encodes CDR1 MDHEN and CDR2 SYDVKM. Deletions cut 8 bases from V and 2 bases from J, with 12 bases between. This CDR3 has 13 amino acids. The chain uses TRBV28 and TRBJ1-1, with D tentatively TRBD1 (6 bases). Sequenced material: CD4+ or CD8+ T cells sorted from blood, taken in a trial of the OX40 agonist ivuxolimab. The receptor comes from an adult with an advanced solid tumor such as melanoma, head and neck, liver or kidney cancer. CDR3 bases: TGTGCCAGCGGGGGGGGGCGTAACACTGAAGCTTTCTTT. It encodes CASGGGRNTEAFF.